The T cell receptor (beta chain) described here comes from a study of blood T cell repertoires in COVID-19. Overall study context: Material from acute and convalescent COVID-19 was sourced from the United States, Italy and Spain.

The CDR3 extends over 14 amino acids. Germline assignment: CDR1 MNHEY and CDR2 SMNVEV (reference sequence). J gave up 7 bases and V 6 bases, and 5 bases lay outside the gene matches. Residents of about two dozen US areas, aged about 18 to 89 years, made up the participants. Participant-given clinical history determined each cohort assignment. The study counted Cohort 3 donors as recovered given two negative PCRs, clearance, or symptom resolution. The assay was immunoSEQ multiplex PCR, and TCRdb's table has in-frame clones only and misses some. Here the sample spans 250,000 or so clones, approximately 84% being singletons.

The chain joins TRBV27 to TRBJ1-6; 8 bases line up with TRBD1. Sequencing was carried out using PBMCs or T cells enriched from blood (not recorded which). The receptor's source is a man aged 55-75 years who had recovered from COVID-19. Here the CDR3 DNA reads TGTGCCAGCAGGAACGGACAGGGAAATTCACCCCTCCACTTT. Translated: CASRNGQGNSPLHF.